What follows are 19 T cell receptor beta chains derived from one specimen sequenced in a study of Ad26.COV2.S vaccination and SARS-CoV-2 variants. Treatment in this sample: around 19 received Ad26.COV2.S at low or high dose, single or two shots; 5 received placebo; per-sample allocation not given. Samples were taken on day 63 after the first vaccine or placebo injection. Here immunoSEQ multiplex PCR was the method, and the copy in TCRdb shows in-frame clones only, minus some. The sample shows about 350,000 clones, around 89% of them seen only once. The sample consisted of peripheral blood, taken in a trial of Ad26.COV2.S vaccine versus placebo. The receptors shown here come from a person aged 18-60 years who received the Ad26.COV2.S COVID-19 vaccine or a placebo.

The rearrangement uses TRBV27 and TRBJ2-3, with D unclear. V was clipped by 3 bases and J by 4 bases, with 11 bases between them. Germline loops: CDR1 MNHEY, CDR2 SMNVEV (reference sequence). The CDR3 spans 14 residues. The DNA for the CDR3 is TGTGCCAGCAGTTTTTCTGTCCCGGCAGATACGCAGTATTTT. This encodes CASSFSVPADTQYF.

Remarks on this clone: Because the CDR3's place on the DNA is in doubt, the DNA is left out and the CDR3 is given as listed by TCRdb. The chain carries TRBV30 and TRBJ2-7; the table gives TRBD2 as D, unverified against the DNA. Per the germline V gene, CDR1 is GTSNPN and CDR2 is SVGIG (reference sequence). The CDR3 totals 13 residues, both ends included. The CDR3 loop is CAWSVPAAYEQYF.

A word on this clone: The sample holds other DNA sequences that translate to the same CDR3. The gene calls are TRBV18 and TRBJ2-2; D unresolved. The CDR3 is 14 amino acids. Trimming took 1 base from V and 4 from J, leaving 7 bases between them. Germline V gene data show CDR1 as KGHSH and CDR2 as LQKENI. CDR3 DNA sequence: TGTGCCAGCTCACCACAGGGTAGCACCGGGGAGCTGTTTTTT. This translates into CASSPQGSTGELFF.

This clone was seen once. The CDR3 reads CASTIDSEQFF. The DNA for the CDR3 is TGTGCCAGCACCATCGACAGTGAGCAGTTCTTC. The chain has TRBV2 and TRBJ2-1; TRBD1 is a possible D gene (5 bases). The germline gives CDR1 SNHLY, CDR2 FYNNEI. There are 11 residues in the CDR3. Trimming left V 7 bases short and J 9 bases short, with 10 bases between.

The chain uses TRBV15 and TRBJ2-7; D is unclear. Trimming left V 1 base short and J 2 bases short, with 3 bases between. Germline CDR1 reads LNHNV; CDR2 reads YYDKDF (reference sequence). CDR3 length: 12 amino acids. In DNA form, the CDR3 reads TGTGCCACCAGCAGAGGCCCCTACGAGCAGTACTTC. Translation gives CATSRGPYEQYF.

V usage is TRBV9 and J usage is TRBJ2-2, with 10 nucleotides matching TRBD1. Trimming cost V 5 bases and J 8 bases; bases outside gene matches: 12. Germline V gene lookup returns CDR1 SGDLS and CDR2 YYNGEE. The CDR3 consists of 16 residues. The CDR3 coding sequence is TGTGCCAGCAGTACGCTACCGGGACAGGGGTTAGGGGAGCTGTTTTTT. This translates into CASSTLPGQGLGELFF. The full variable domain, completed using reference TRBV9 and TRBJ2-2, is DSGVTQTPKHLITATGQRVTLRCSPRSGDLSVYWYQQSLDQGLQFLIQYYNGEERAKGNILERFSAQQFPDLHSELNLSSLELGDSALYFCASSTLPGQGLGELFFGEGSRLTVL.

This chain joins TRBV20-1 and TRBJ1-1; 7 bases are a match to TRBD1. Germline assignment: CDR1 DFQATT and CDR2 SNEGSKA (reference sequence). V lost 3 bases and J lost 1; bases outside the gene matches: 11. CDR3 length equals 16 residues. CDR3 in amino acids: CSASSGTVTQNTEAFF. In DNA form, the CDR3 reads TGCAGTGCTAGTTCCGGGACAGTGACCCAGAACACTGAAGCTTTCTTT.

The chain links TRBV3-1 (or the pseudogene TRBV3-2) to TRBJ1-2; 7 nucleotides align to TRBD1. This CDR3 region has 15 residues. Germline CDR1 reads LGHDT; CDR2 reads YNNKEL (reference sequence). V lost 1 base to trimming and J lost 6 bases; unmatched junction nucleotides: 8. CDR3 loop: CASSQGQGFRNGYTF. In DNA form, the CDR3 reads TGTGCCAGCAGCCAAGGACAGGGTTTTCGGAATGGCTACACCTTC.

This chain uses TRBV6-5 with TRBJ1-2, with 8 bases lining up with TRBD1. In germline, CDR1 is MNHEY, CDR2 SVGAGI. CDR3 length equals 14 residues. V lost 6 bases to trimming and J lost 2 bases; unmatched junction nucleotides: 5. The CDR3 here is CASRDRGENYGYTF. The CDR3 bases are TGTGCCAGCAGAGACAGGGGCGAAAACTATGGCTACACCTTC.

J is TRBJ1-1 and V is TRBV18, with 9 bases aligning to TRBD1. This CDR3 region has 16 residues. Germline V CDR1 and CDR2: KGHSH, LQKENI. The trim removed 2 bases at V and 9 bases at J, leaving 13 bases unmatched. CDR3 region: CASSPVRSEGTGKAFF. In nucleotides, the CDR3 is TGTGCCAGCTCACCAGTTAGGTCGGAGGGGACAGGGAAAGCTTTCTTT.

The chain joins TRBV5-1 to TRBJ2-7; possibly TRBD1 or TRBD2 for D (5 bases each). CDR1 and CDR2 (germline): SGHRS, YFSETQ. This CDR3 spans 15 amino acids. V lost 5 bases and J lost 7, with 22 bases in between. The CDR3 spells CASRRGAPGPQEQYF. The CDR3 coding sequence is TGCGCCAGCAGGAGAGGGGCTCCGGGACCACAGGAGCAGTACTTC.

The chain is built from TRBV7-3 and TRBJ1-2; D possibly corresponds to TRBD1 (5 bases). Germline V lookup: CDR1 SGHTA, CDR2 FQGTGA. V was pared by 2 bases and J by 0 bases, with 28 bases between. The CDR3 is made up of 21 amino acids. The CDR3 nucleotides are TGTGCCAGCAGCTTAGCCCCCCCCCGCCAGGGCGCCTTTAAGGCTAACTATGGCTACACCTTC. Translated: CASSLAPPRQGAFKANYGYTF.

The CDR3 nucleotides read TGCGCCAGCAGCCCCAACGTCCTTAGCGGACACACAGATACGCAGTATTTT. It specifies CASSPNVLSGHTDTQYF. The chain carries TRBV4-3 and TRBJ2-3; tentatively, D is TRBD2 (6 bases). Trimming stripped 4 bases from V and 2 bases from J, with 19 bases between. The CDR3 is 17 amino acids. The V gene's germline CDR1 is LGHNA and CDR2 YSLEER.

The CDR3 reads CASTGGAGLAGEQFF. CDR3 sequence (DNA): TGTGCCAGTACCGGGGGGGCGGGACTAGCGGGTGAGCAGTTCTTC. J is TRBJ2-1 and V is TRBV19, with TRBD2 identical over 12 bases. Germline trimming cut 7 bases from V and 9 bases from J; bases unmatched to any gene: 10. Germline CDR1 LNHDA, CDR2 SQIVND (reference sequence). This CDR3 spans 15 amino acids.

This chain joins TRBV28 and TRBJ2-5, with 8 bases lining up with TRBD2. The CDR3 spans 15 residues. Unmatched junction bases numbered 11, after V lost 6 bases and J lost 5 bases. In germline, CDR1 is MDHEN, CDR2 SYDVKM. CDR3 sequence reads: CASSSAGELDETQYF. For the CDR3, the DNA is TGTGCCAGCAGCTCAGCGGGAGAACTTGACGAGACCCAGTACTTC.

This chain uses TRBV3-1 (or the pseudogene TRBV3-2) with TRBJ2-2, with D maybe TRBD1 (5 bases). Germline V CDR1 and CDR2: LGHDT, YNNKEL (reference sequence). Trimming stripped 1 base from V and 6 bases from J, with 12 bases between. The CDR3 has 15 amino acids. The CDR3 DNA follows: TGTGCCAGCAGCCAAGTAACAGGAATAGCCGGGGAGCTGTTTTTT. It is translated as CASSQVTGIAGELFF.

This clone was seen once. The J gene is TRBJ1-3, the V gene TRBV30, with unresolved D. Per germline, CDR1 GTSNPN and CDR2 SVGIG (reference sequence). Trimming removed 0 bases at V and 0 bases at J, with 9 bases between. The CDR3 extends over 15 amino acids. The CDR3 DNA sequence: TGTGCCTGGAGTGTACTCAGATACTCTGGAAACACCATATATTTT. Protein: CAWSVLRYSGNTIYF.

CDR3 bases: TGTGCCAGCAGCCAGGACAGGGCCCAAAACATTCAGTACTTC. Encoded protein: CASSQDRAQNIQYF. The J gene is TRBJ2-4, the V gene TRBV7-2; 8 nucleotides agree with TRBD1. The length of the CDR3 is 14 residues. Germline trimming cut 5 bases from V and 5 bases from J; bases unmatched to any gene: 5. CDR1 is SGHTA and CDR2 is FQGNSA in the germline V gene.

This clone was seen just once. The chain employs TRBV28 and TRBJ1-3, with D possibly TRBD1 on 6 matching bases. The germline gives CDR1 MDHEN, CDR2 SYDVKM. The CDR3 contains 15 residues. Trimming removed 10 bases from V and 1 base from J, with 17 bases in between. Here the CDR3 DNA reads TGTGCCACCGCACTACCCACAGGGTCTGGAAACACCATATATTTT. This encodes CATALPTGSGNTIYF.